Listed below are T cell receptor beta chains from one sample, sequenced in a study of OX40 agonist ivuxolimab in advanced cancers. Libraries were prepared by immunoSEQ multiplex PCR; TCRdb keeps only in-frame clonotypes and omits some of them. This table has around 40,000 clones, 70% to 90% appearing once. The source was CD4+ or CD8+ T cells sorted from blood, collected in a trial of the OX40 agonist ivuxolimab. These receptors were taken from an adult with an advanced solid tumor such as melanoma, head and neck, liver or kidney cancer. Each CDR3 is given with its conserved first and last residue. A D gene is named only where the DNA matches it firmly. The size entry is marked missing in some rows and otherwise reads once, few, many or a size class.

V	J	D	size	DNA	CDR3
TRBV5-1	TRBJ1-1	NA	NA	TGCGCCAGCACCCGAGGGGGGGAGACTGAAGCTTTCTTT	CASTRGGETEAFF
TRBV18	TRBJ2-1	TRBD2	NA	TGTGCCAGCTCAAAGCAAGCGGGAGGTAACTACAATGAGCAGTTCTTC	CASSKQAGGNYNEQFF
TRBV7-2	TRBJ2-2	NA	NA	TGTGCCAGCAGCTTAGCGCTGGTCGGGGGGCCCACCGGGGAGCTGTTTTTT	CASSLALVGGPTGELFF
TRBV18	TRBJ1-2	NA	NA	TGTGCCAGCTCACCACAGGCAGGGGCAGGCTACACCTTC	CASSPQAGAGYTF
TRBV19	TRBJ1-1	TRBD1	NA	TGTGCCAGTAGTATGGGCCGGCGACAGGGGAACACTGAAGCTTTCTTT	CASSMGRRQGNTEAFF
TRBV6-6	TRBJ1-1	TRBD1	NA	TGTGCCAGCCCCTCGGGGACAGGGGATACTGAAGCTTTCTTT	CASPSGTGDTEAFF
TRBV6-1	TRBJ1-1	TRBD1	NA	TGTGCCAGCACTACGAACAGGGGAGGGAACACTGAAGCTTTCTTT	CASTTNRGGNTEAFF
TRBV9	TRBJ2-2	TRBD2	NA	TGTGCCAGCAGCGCTCCGCTAGCGGGGGGCACGAACACCGGGGAGCTGTTTTTT	CASSAPLAGGTNTGELFF
TRBV7-2	TRBJ1-2	NA	NA	TGTGCCAGCAGCTCGCATGAGGACTATGGCTACACCTTC	CASSSHEDYGYTF
TRBV5-1	TRBJ2-3	TRBD2	NA	TGCGCCAGCAGCTTGGCCGCGGACACTAGCGCAGATACGCAGTATTTT	CASSLAADTSADTQYF
TRBV28	TRBJ1-1	NA	few	TGTGCCAGCAGACTGGCAGGTGAGGCTCCTCCGAACACTGAAGCTTTCTTT	CASRLAGEAPPNTEAFF
TRBV21-1	TRBJ2-7	NA	NA	TGTGCCAGCAGCAGGGGGACAGGCAAATCTATCTACGAGCAGTACTTC	CASSRGTGKSIYEQYF
TRBV28	TRBJ2-3	TRBD2	NA	TGTGCCAGCTCCAAATGGACTAGCGGGAGAAACACAGATACGCAGTATTTT	CASSKWTSGRNTDTQYF
TRBV4-2	TRBJ2-4	NA	NA	TGTGCCAGCAGCCAAGGGGGGCTGGCCAAAAACATTCAGTACTTC	CASSQGGLAKNIQYF
TRBV10-3	TRBJ2-3	NA	NA	TGTGCCATCAGTCGACAGTCTAGAGGGACTAGCACAGATACGCAGTATTTT	CAISRQSRGTSTDTQYF
TRBV27	TRBJ2-7	NA	NA	TGTGCCAGCAGTTTGGTAAACTACGAGCAGTACTTC	CASSLVNYEQYF
TRBV19	TRBJ1-6	TRBD1	NA	TGTGCCAGTAGTATAGTGCCGGCAGGGGGGTCACCCCTCCACTTT	CASSIVPAGGSPLHF
TRBV10-3	TRBJ2-5	NA	NA	TGTGCCATCAGCAAACAGGGACAAGAGACCCAGTACTTC	CAISKQGQETQYF
TRBV11-3	TRBJ2-7	TRBD2	NA	TGTGCCAGCAGCTTAGATCGGGCGGGGGGCCTCGGCGAGCAGTACTTC	CASSLDRAGGLGEQYF
TRBV28	TRBJ2-7	TRBD1	NA	TGTGCCAGCAGTTTCCCCGTTACTACTTACATGGACAGGTTTCCTTGGGAGCAGTACTTC	CASSFPVTTYMDRFPWEQYF
TRBV6-5	TRBJ2-7	TRBD2	NA	TGTGCCAGCAGTTATTGGCGGGAGGGCTACGAGCAGTACTTC	CASSYWREGYEQYF
TRBV5-1	TRBJ1-4	TRBD1	NA	TGCGCCAGCAGGACCGGGACAGGGCGAGAAAAACTGTTTTTT	CASRTGTGREKLFF
TRBV28	TRBJ2-3	NA	few	TGTGCCAGCAGTTTGAAGTTCTCCGGGACAACGAGGGGAGATACGCAGTATTTT	CASSLKFSGTTRGDTQYF
TRBV27	TRBJ2-1	TRBD2	NA	TGTGCCAGCAGTGCGACTAGCGGTATTTACAATGAGCAGTTCTTC	CASSATSGIYNEQFF
TRBV18	TRBJ1-4	NA	NA	TGTGCCAGCTCACCTGATCGTAATGAAAAACTGTTTTTT	CASSPDRNEKLFF
TRBV10-1	TRBJ1-5	NA	NA	TGCGCCAGCAGTGAGGGCGACAGGTTTAGCAATCAGCCCCAGCATTTT	CASSEGDRFSNQPQHF
TRBV25-1	TRBJ2-7	NA	NA	TGTGCCAGCAGTGAATCGAGCTTTTCGGGGGAGCAGTACTTC	CASSESSFSGEQYF
TRBV6-4	TRBJ2-7	NA	NA	TGTGCCAGCGGCCGGATCCTCCGATACTTC	CASGRILRYF
TRBV6-4	TRBJ2-1	TRBD1	NA	TGTGCCAGCAGTGACTTGGGACAGCGGTCCTACAATGAGCAGTTCTTC	CASSDLGQRSYNEQFF
TRBV19	TRBJ2-1	TRBD1	once	TGTGCCAGTACCCTCGGACAGGGAAATGAGCAGTTCTTC	CASTLGQGNEQFF
TRBV18	TRBJ1-2	NA	NA	TGTGCCAGCTCCCCCCTCCGGACCGGCCATGGCTACACCTTC	CASSPLRTGHGYTF
TRBV27	TRBJ2-2	NA	NA	TGTGCCAGCCGCGACAGACGGGGGACGGCGAACACCGGGGAGCTGTTTTTT	CASRDRRGTANTGELFF
TRBV30	TRBJ1-2	TRBD1	NA	TGTGCCTGGAGTGGGGGGACAGCGAGAGGCTACACCTTC	CAWSGGTARGYTF
TRBV5-4	TRBJ1-4	NA	few	TGTGCCAGCAGCTTGTGGGCCACAACTAATGAAAAACTGTTTTTT	CASSLWATTNEKLFF
TRBV19	TRBJ2-5	TRBD2	NA	TGTGCCAGTAGTAAGACTAGCGGGGCGACCCGCCAAGAGACCCAGTACTTC	CASSKTSGATRQETQYF